This TCR beta chain was sequenced in a study of T cell changes during pregnancy in multiple sclerosis. Data came from immunoSEQ multiplex PCR; TCRdb stores just in-frame clones and leaves some out. The sample gives over 45,000 clones, approximately 90% of which show up once; around 0.4% is in the top ten. Trimming stripped 1 base from V and 1 base from J, with 15 bases between. Germline V gene data show CDR1 as LGHNA and CDR2 as YSLEER. The CDR3 sequence is 17 residues long. The TCR originated in a female donor with multiple sclerosis, enrolled in a pregnancy study. The V call is TRBV4-3, the J call TRBJ2-3; tentatively, D is TRBD1 (5 bases). Material: CD4+ T cells from peripheral blood mononuclear cells, obtained in the third trimester of pregnancy. The CDR3 sequence: CASSQAGSGYGTDTQYF. DNA of the CDR3: TGCGCCAGCAGCCAAGCAGGGTCAGGGTATGGCACAGATACGCAGTATTTT.